This TCR beta chain was recorded in a study of T cell repertoires in cytomegalovirus infection. V lost 4 bases, J lost 7 bases, and 18 bases lay in between. The CDR3 contains 14 residues. The germline V gene encodes CDR1 SGHRS and CDR2 YFSETQ. Whole-study findings and limits: Clonotypes of TCR beta that were HLA-C-restricted and CMV-specific dominated the ex vivo response.

TCRdb reprocessed the reads via MiXCR and lists one record per CDR3 protein. The repertoire includes hundreds of thousands of distinct CDR3 sequences, roughly a quarter of them detected once, and 6.5% to 10% sits in the top ten. In regard to this clonotype: Its antigen remains unidentified.

V and J are TRBV5-1 and TRBJ2-7; TRBD1 or TRBD2 may be the D gene (5 bases each). This sequence was found in a human donor in good health (CMV status not recorded). Some clones in this sample may be carry-over from other donors' samples. The sequenced sample was CD8+ T cells from PBMCs. CDR3 in amino acids: CASSPLGAKMEQYF. CDR3 DNA sequence: TGCGCCAGCAGCCCCCTCGGGGCCAAGATGGAGCAGTACTTC.